One sample yielded the 7 T cell receptor beta chains listed below, sequenced in a study of cytomegalovirus exposure and HLA in healthy donors. Use of 60 Vbeta and 13 Jbeta primers characterized the PCR. Sequenced by immunoSEQ multiplex PCR; TCRdb stores in-frame clones only, minus some. Of about 100,000 clones detected, approximately 82% appear once; the ten largest clones hold roughly 1.2%. Sequencing was done on a sample of PBMCs. These receptors were taken from a woman under 30 in good health and CMV-seronegative.

V gene TRBV28 combines with J gene TRBJ1-5; no clear D. The V end was cut by 3 bases, the J end by 2 bases, with 11 bases between. The CDR3 is 15 amino acids. Germline V gene data show CDR1 as MDHEN and CDR2 as SYDVKM. CDR3 sequence: CASSFHPGGNQPQHF. For the CDR3, the DNA is TGTGCCAGCAGTTTCCACCCCGGTGGCAATCAGCCCCAGCATTTT.

The chain links TRBV4-2 to TRBJ2-7, with D perhaps TRBD2 (6 bases). The V gene's germline CDR1 is LGHNA and CDR2 YNFKEQ. The CDR3 totals 15 residues. V lost 4 bases, J lost 0 bases, and 13 bases lay in between. The CDR3 bases are TGTGCCAGCAGCCCCTTTAGCGGAAACTCCTACGAGCAGTACTTC. Translation gives CASSPFSGNSYEQYF.

The gene calls are TRBV28 and TRBJ2-7; 10 bases match TRBD2. V trimming: 5 bases; J trimming: 3 bases; junction bases outside the gene matches: 4. This CDR3 contains 14 residues. Germline loops: CDR1 MDHEN, CDR2 SYDVKM. The CDR3 region is CASSKLAGYYEQYF. For the CDR3, the DNA is TGTGCCAGCAGTAAACTAGCGGGATACTACGAGCAGTACTTC. The full variable domain, with the rest looked up from reference TRBV28 and TRBJ2-7, is DVKVTQSSRYLVKRTGEKVFLECVQDMDHENMFWYRQDPGLGLRLIYFSYDVKMKEKGDIPEGYSVSREKKERFSLILESASTNQTSMYLCASSKLAGYYEQYFGPGTRLTVT.

This clone was observed a single time. The CDR3 is CASSPLGGGYTF. The CDR3 DNA reads as TGTGCCAGCAGTCCTCTGGGGGGAGGCTACACCTTC. This chain connects TRBV6-5 to TRBJ1-2; D is perhaps TRBD1 (5 bases). CDR3 length: 12 amino acids. Trimming removed 5 bases at V and 8 bases at J, with 12 bases between. CDR1 MNHEY and CDR2 SVGAGI come from the germline V gene.

This clone was recorded a few times. The J gene is TRBJ2-2, the V gene TRBV28, with D possibly TRBD1 on 5 matching bases. V was cut by 8 bases and J by 9 bases, with 22 bases left in between. CDR1 is MDHEN and CDR2 is SYDVKM in the germline V gene. The CDR3 is 15 residues long. The CDR3 DNA reads TGTGCCAGCGGAACTCGAGCCGTCGGACACCGGGAGCTGTTTTTT. It codes for CASGTRAVGHRELFF.

V and J are TRBV19 and TRBJ1-5, with no clear D. Germline V gene sequence: CDR1 LNHDA, CDR2 SQIVND (reference sequence). There are 14 residues in the CDR3. V was cut by 1 base and J by 2 bases, with 6 bases left in between. The CDR3 is CASSIAVGNQPQHF. The CDR3 DNA reads as TGTGCCAGTAGTATAGCGGTGGGCAATCAGCCCCAGCATTTT.

The chain couples TRBV5-1 to TRBJ2-1; the match to TRBD2 covers 12 bases. The CDR3 runs to 15 residues. Trimming at V came to 3 bases and at J to 4 bases, leaving 2 bases not matched to a gene. Germline CDR1 SGHRS, CDR2 YFSETQ. The CDR3 DNA is TGCGCCAGCAGCTGGACTAGCGGGATTTACAATGAGCAGTTCTTC. Amino acid sequence: CASSWTSGIYNEQFF.